Presented here are 18 T cell receptor beta chains from one specimen sequenced in a study of shared clonotypes between healthy human individuals. This table comes from immunoSEQ multiplex PCR, and its TCRdb copy is limited to in-frame clones, with some not included. The sample includes around 1.6 million clones, under 99% of them seen just once. Input material: naive CD4+ T cells sorted from blood. Specified subset: CD45RA+ positively selected. Receptors were obtained from a young man in good health.

This rearrangement joins TRBV9 to TRBJ1-4, with D hard to call. The germline CDR1 and CDR2 sequences are SGDLS and YYNGEE. The CDR3 covers 14 residues. V dropped 4 bases and J dropped 5 bases, with 12 bases sitting between them. CDR3 region: CASSPPPGNEKLFF. The CDR3 bases are TGTGCCAGCAGCCCCCCCCCGGGGAATGAAAAACTGTTTTTT.

CDR3 residues: CAWSLDSSGKTQYF. The CDR3 DNA reads as TGTGCCTGGAGCCTAGACAGTTCAGGAAAGACCCAGTACTTC. The gene calls are TRBV30 and TRBJ2-5; maybe TRBD1 (5 bases). This CDR3 has 14 residues. The V gene lost 3 bases and the J gene lost 6 bases, with 17 bases spanning the gap. The germline V gene encodes CDR1 GTSNPN and CDR2 SVGIG (reference sequence).

The V and J genes are TRBV5-4 and TRBJ2-5; 9 bases map to TRBD1. The V gene end was trimmed by 2 bases and the J gene end by 4 bases; junction bases not matched to a gene: 15. The CDR3 has 18 amino acids. Looked up from germline, CDR1 is SGHNT and CDR2 is YYREEE (reference sequence). The CDR3 loop reads CASSLAPHRDRVGETQYF. The CDR3 nucleotides read TGTGCCAGCAGCTTAGCCCCTCACCGGGACAGGGTGGGAGAGACCCAGTACTTC.

The chain joins TRBV7-9 to TRBJ2-1; no clear D gene. This CDR3 spans 13 amino acids. The V gene's germline CDR1 is SEHNR and CDR2 FQNEAQ (reference sequence). Trimming took off 4 bases at V and 9 bases at J, with 13 bases between the two ends. CDR3 loop: CASSSSTLGEQFF. DNA of the CDR3: TGTGCCAGCAGCTCGTCAACGCTAGGTGAGCAGTTCTTC.

The chain employs TRBV11-2 and TRBJ1-4; 10 bases line up with TRBD1. The J segment lost 6 bases and the V segment lost 1 base, leaving 2 bases of the junction unmatched. This CDR3 contains 15 residues. CDR1 SGHAT and CDR2 FQNNGV come from the germline V gene. CDR3 region: CASSLGGQGDEKLFF. In nucleotides, the CDR3 is TGTGCCAGCAGCTTAGGTGGACAGGGGGATGAAAAACTGTTTTTT.

The V gene is TRBV28, the J gene TRBJ2-7; 8 bases align to TRBD1. The CDR3 runs 12 residues. Trimming at V came to 6 bases and at J to 7 bases, leaving 5 bases not matched to a gene. Germline V gene data show CDR1 as MDHEN and CDR2 as SYDVKM. The CDR3 is CASRGQAREQYF. The DNA for the CDR3 is TGTGCCAGCAGGGGACAGGCGCGGGAGCAGTACTTC.

The chain carries TRBV28 and TRBJ1-1, with a possible D match to TRBD1 (6 bases). The CDR3 runs to 15 residues. V was cut by 6 bases and J by 5 bases, with 19 bases left in between. Germline V gives CDR1 MDHEN, CDR2 SYDVKM. CDR3 in DNA: TGTGCCAGCAGCCAACTAAACAGGGTGGAAACTGAAGCTTTCTTT. Protein: CASSQLNRVETEAFF.

V and J are TRBV5-1 and TRBJ2-3, with TRBD2 as a possible D gene (5 bases). There are 16 residues in the CDR3. Germline loops: CDR1 SGHRS, CDR2 YFSETQ. Trimming took off 7 bases at V and 0 bases at J, with 18 bases between the two ends. CDR3 loop: CASRLFREGSTDTQYF. The CDR3 DNA reads as TGCGCCAGCCGACTATTTAGGGAAGGAAGCACAGATACGCAGTATTTT.

V gene TRBV5-1 combines with J gene TRBJ2-5, with D tentatively TRBD1 or TRBD2 (5 bases each). Germline assignment: CDR1 SGHRS and CDR2 YFSETQ. V was cut by 4 bases and J by 5 bases, with 18 bases left in between. The CDR3 length is 15 residues. The CDR3 here is CASSVSGTDGETQYF. CDR3 DNA: TGCGCCAGCAGCGTCTCCGGGACCGACGGGGAGACCCAGTACTTC.

The chain couples TRBV7-2 to TRBJ2-5; the D gene is possibly TRBD2 (6 bases). Trimming cost V 3 bases and J 4 bases, with 9 bases left between them. The V gene's germline CDR1 is SGHTA and CDR2 FQGNSA. The CDR3 loop spans 13 amino acids. The CDR3 region has the DNA TGTGCCAGCAGCTTCCGGGGGTTAGAGACCCAGTACTTC. Its translation: CASSFRGLETQYF. The whole variable domain, filled in from reference TRBV7-2 and TRBJ2-5, reads GAGVSQSPSNKVTEKGKDVELRCDPISGHTALYWYRQSLGQGLEFLIYFQGNSAPDKSGLPSDRFSAERTGGSVSTLTIQRTQQEDSAVYLCASSFRGLETQYFGPGTRLLVL.

V is TRBV5-8 and J is TRBJ2-3; TRBD2 is a possible D gene (5 bases). The V gene lost 1 base and the J gene lost 8 bases, with 5 bases spanning the gap. Germline V lookup: CDR1 SGHTS, CDR2 YDEGEE. This CDR3 spans 11 amino acids. In nucleotides, the CDR3 is TGTGCCAGCAGCTTGCGGGGTACGCAGTATTTT. Its translation: CASSLRGTQYF.

This chain connects TRBV9 to TRBJ2-5, with D tentatively TRBD1 (5 bases). This CDR3 is built from 15 residues. The germline V gene encodes CDR1 SGDLS and CDR2 YYNGEE. The ends were cut back, 0 bases at V and 2 bases at J, with 11 bases in the middle. CDR3 in amino acids: CASSVGQRLQETQYF. Written as DNA, the CDR3 is TGTGCCAGCAGCGTAGGACAGAGGTTACAAGAGACCCAGTACTTC.

The chain joins TRBV30 to TRBJ2-5, with D possibly being TRBD2 (6 bases). The CDR3 covers 15 residues. Deletions cut 0 bases from V and 5 bases from J, with 16 bases between. CDR1 is GTSNPN, CDR2 SVGIG, per germline (reference sequence). CDR3 sequence: CAWSVRAGIGETQYF. DNA of the CDR3: TGTGCCTGGAGTGTACGTGCGGGGATCGGGGAGACCCAGTACTTC.

The V and J genes are TRBV28 and TRBJ1-3; no clear D gene. The germline gives CDR1 MDHEN, CDR2 SYDVKM. Trimming cost V 2 bases and J 4 bases, with 6 bases left between them. The CDR3 is 13 residues long. DNA for the CDR3: TGTGCCAGCAGTTTAGGTTACGGAAACACCATATATTTT. As protein: CASSLGYGNTIYF.

The genes are TRBV18 and TRBJ2-7, with 11 nucleotides matching TRBD2. The CDR3 consists of 16 residues. Trimming at V came to 2 bases and at J to 3 bases, leaving 6 bases not matched to a gene. Germline CDR1 reads KGHSH; CDR2 reads LQKENI. The CDR3 DNA follows: TGTGCCAGCTCACCAACTAGCGGGAGCACGGTCTACGAGCAGTACTTC. It codes for CASSPTSGSTVYEQYF.

This clone has just one count. The chain combines TRBV27 with TRBJ2-1; D could derive from TRBD1 or TRBD2 (8 bases each). This CDR3 region has 22 residues. With 5 bases removed from V and 4 bases from J, the gap between germline ends came to 36 bases. Germline-derived CDR1 and CDR2 are MNHEY and SMNVEV (reference sequence). Written as DNA, the CDR3 is TGTGCCAGCAGTACCACCACGCGGGGACCCAGGGGGCTAGCGGGTATTTACAATGAGCAGTTCTTC. This encodes CASSTTTRGPRGLAGIYNEQFF.

CDR3 sequence reads: CASSEGLAGGQETQYF. The CDR3 DNA reads TGTGCCAGCAGTGAAGGTCTAGCGGGGGGCCAAGAGACCCAGTACTTC. The chain carries TRBV6-1 and TRBJ2-5, with 11 nucleotides matching TRBD2. The trim removed 1 base at V and 1 base at J, leaving 2 bases unmatched. The CDR3 consists of 16 residues. Germline V gene sequence: CDR1 MNHNS, CDR2 SASEGT.

This clone was observed a single time. J is TRBJ1-5 and V is TRBV5-6; 7 bases are shared with TRBD1. There are 12 residues in the CDR3. V was clipped by 5 bases and J by 7 bases; unmatched bases: 3. The germline V gene encodes CDR1 SGHDT and CDR2 YYEEEE. The CDR3 spells CASSRDSQPQHF. CDR3 DNA sequence: TGTGCCAGCAGTAGGGACAGCCAGCCCCAGCATTTT.